The T cell receptor (beta chain) under discussion was sequenced for a study of blood T cells in healthy people across ages. As for the study in general: T cells yielded about one barcoded beta molecule per two cells through template switching.

Using a J-beta primer mix together with a sample-barcoded 5' primer, a second PCR was run for about 6 to 11 cycles. One entry per CDR3 protein results from TCRdb running MiXCR on the 5' RACE reads. This sample has 600,000 to 1,000,000 distinct CDR3 sequences; about 62% occur once, and the top ten carry roughly 22%. This clonotype was counted once. Germline loops: CDR1 LGHNT, CDR2 FRNRAP. After removal of 7 bases from V and 8 bases from J, the junction contained 9 bases not matched to a gene. The CDR3 length is 15 residues. The sequenced material came from blood. This clonotype was obtained from a young man in good health. The rearrangement links TRBV12-5 to TRBJ2-1; 12 nucleotides line up with TRBD2. CDR3 sequence reads: CASASLLAGGDEQFF. The CDR3 coding sequence is TGTGCTAGTGCATCGCTACTAGCGGGGGGTGATGAGCAGTTCTTC.